Listed below are T cell receptor beta chains from one sample, sequenced in a study of beta chain features in type 1 diabetes. Sequenced by immunoSEQ multiplex PCR; TCRdb stores in-frame clones only, minus some. The sample has more than 60,000 clones, around 63% seen once; the top ten hold 2.2%. Sequenced: Tregs from blood. Receptors were obtained from a woman younger than 30 in good health. The CDR3 runs from the conserved cysteine through the conserved F or W. A D gene is named only where the DNA matches it firmly. A clone size is listed for some rows: how often the clone was seen (once, few, many), or a class if it is expanded.

abundance,v_gene,len,j_gene,d_gene,CDR3nt,CDR3aa
few,TRBV5-1,14,TRBJ1-1,-,TGCGCCAGCAGCTCTACAGGGATGAACACTGAAGCTTTCTTT,CASSSTGMNTEAFF
-,TRBV7-6,11,TRBJ2-1,TRBD2,TGTGCCAGCAGCTTAGCGGGAGGGTTGTTCTTC,CASSLAGGLFF
-,TRBV2,15,TRBJ1-5,-,TGTGCCAGCAGTGAACGGGGTTTAAGCAATCAGCCCCAGCATTTT,CASSERGLSNQPQHF
-,TRBV7-2,15,TRBJ2-7,TRBD2,TGTGCCAGCAGCTTAGGGCTAGCGGGGGCCTACGAGCAGTACTTC,CASSLGLAGAYEQYF
-,TRBV7-3,14,TRBJ2-7,-,TGTGCCAGCAGCTTAAAAGGGGATAGCTACGAGCAGTACTTC,CASSLKGDSYEQYF
-,TRBV5-1,17,TRBJ2-5,TRBD2,TGCGCCAGCAGCTTGGTGGTAGCGGGGGGCGTTAAGGAGACCCAGTACTTC,CASSLVVAGGVKETQYF
once,TRBV5-4,16,TRBJ2-2,TRBD2,TGTGCCAGCAGCCCTCCGGGACTAGCGGGGTTCGGGGAGCTGTTTTTT,CASSPPGLAGFGELFF
few,TRBV28,16,TRBJ2-1,TRBD1,TGTGCCAGCAGTCCACCCGGGACAGGGGGTTACAATGAGCAGTTCTTC,CASSPPGTGGYNEQFF
-,TRBV5-1,14,TRBJ1-5,-,TGCGCCAGCAGCTTGGTGGGGGGAGGTCAGCCCCAGCATTTT,CASSLVGGGQPQHF
-,TRBV6-1,14,TRBJ2-4,TRBD2,TGTGCCAGCAGGGCCAGCGGGAGAGAGAACATTCAGTACTTC,CASRASGRENIQYF
few,TRBV2,13,TRBJ1-1,-,TGTGCCAGCAGGGGCAGAGGGGGAATGGGAGCTTTCTTT,CASRGRGGMGAFF
-,TRBV18,15,TRBJ1-6,-,TGTGCCAGCTCACCACCAAAACTCTCTAATTCACCCCTCCACTTT,CASSPPKLSNSPLHF
-,TRBV7-9,12,TRBJ1-1,TRBD1,TGTGCCAGCAGCTTCGGACAGGGTGAAGCTTTCTTT,CASSFGQGEAFF
-,TRBV30,17,TRBJ2-6,TRBD2,TGTGCCGGGGGAGGGGGGCGGGGGGGCTCTGGGGCCAACGTCCTGACTTTC,CAGGGGRGGSGANVLTF
-,TRBV5-1,14,TRBJ1-2,-,TGCGCCAGCAGCTTACCAGGGATGAACTATGGCTACACCTTC,CASSLPGMNYGYTF
few,TRBV7-2,14,TRBJ2-5,-,TGTGCCAGCAGCTTAGGGGGGGTCCAAGAGACCCAGTACTTC,CASSLGGVQETQYF
once,TRBV5-1,14,TRBJ1-1,-,TGCGCCAGCAGCTTGGGGGCGAAGAACACTGAAGCTTTCTTT,CASSLGAKNTEAFF
-,TRBV7-8,15,TRBJ1-5,-,TGTGCCAGCAGCTTAGAGCGGGGGGCGCGTCAGCCCCAGCATTTT,CASSLERGARQPQHF
-,TRBV7-9,13,TRBJ1-1,-,TGTGCCAGCAACTTACAGGGGAACACTGAAGCTTTCTTT,CASNLQGNTEAFF
-,TRBV5-1,17,TRBJ2-3,TRBD2,TGCGCCAGCAGCTTGGGCCTAGCGGGACCTAGCACAGATACGCAGTATTTT,CASSLGLAGPSTDTQYF
few,TRBV11-2,14,TRBJ2-2,-,TGTGCCAGCAGCCCGGGACTCTTCACCGGGGAGCTGTTTTTT,CASSPGLFTGELFF
-,TRBV5-1,14,TRBJ2-7,-,TGCGCCAGCAGCTTGGCCGGCGGGGCCTACGAGCAGTACTTC,CASSLAGGAYEQYF
-,TRBV6-5,12,TRBJ2-5,-,TGTGCCAGCAGTTCCCTCGGGGAGACCCAGTACTTC,CASSSLGETQYF
-,TRBV18,15,TRBJ2-7,TRBD2,TGTGCCAGCTCACCGGCTAGCGGGAGCGAGTACGAGCAGTACTTC,CASSPASGSEYEQYF
-,TRBV6-6,15,TRBJ2-7,-,TGTGCCAGCAGTTACTCCGGACAGAGAAATGACGAGCAGTACTTC,CASSYSGQRNDEQYF
-,TRBV4-1,17,TRBJ2-3,TRBD2,TGCGCCAGCAGCCAAGGGACTAGCGGGGGCCGCACAGATACGCAGTATTTT,CASSQGTSGGRTDTQYF